This T cell receptor (beta chain) emerged from a study of PD-L1 blockade in urothelial cancer (dated by TCRdb to 2016 to 2017). The study in broad terms: Therapy was started at some point between 2012 and 2014 for all patients, and atezolizumab 1,200 mg was administered intravenously every 3 weeks. An ECOG performance status of 0 or 1 was recorded for the patients, and 0 to 3 prior chemotherapy regimens had been received by the patients. Pretreatment blood TCR-seq was available for fewer than 30 patients, at least one posttreatment blood collection was obtained for some 24 patients, and tumor TCR-seq was available for some 24 patients. In the same patients who had TCR sequencing, pretreatment tumors also underwent whole exome sequencing and RNA sequencing. Blood samples gave a median of about 130,000 T cells and tens of thousands of unique TCRs, with a median clonality of around 0.074. Durable clinical benefit meant progression-free survival longer than 6 months, and TCR features were also tested against progression-free and overall survival. Twenty-five of 29 patients were identified as males with urothelial cancer of bladder origin, and a prior smoking history was reported by 18 of 29 patients. Durable clinical benefit was achieved by nine patients and was not achieved by 20 patients. Pretreatment tumor samples and matched peripheral blood, collected serially before and after atezolizumab treatment, underwent TCR sequencing. An exploratory multi-omic analysis was conducted of the somatic, immune and clinical correlates of response to PD-L1 blockade with atezolizumab in urothelial cancer. Blood samples were analyzed at 3 weeks after treatment start (second dose) and at 6 weeks after treatment start. Points the paper makes about the study in general: Patients with durable benefit showed greater expansion of tumor-associated TCR clones in peripheral blood 3 weeks after starting treatment (n of about 20, p = 0.022). Improved progression-free and overall survival was associated with having pretreatment peripheral blood TCR clonality below the median. Small sample size (n ≈ 29) and many exploratory analyses mean the results are intended to be hypothesis-generating.

In the case of this clone: Its antigen has not been determined. The sample holds no much larger clone one base away, and base qualities are not on file.

The label giving this sample's time point can be read as: peripheral blood 6 weeks after treatment start. A cohort of about 31 patients with locally advanced or metastatic urothelial carcinoma, treated at Memorial Sloan Kettering on a trial protocol, was included. Peripheral blood mononuclear cells were collected pretreatment and during treatment, with between 1 and 8 total time points per patient. The Qiagen DNeasy Blood extraction kit was used to purify genomic DNA from total PBMCs and from tumor samples. PBMCs were collected pretreatment and during treatment, and were isolated and stored as previously described. To estimate absolute template abundance from read counts, synthetic TCR analog templates were spiked into each PCR. The immunoSEQ assay used bias-controlled V and J gene primers to amplify TCRbeta CDR3 regions from genomic DNA. Rearranged TCRbeta segments were sequenced at approximately 20X coverage. Under the source paper's analysis protocol: Clustering was used to correct sequencing errors, and CDR3s were annotated against IMGT to assign V, D and J genes. Downstream analyses used only productive TCRbeta rearrangements, leaving out any out-of-frame or stop-codon sequences. To compute clonality, Shannon entropy was normalized by the log of the number of unique productive sequences and then subtracted from one. Clones differing between time points or between blood and tumor were identified using Fisher's exact test with Benjamini-Hochberg correction, with an adjusted p below 0.01 applied as the threshold. TCRdb retrieved this table from immuneACCESS and kept in-frame rearrangements only. Not all clones are present; in checked studies, unresolved V genes account for under half, and no reason is known for the remainder. Clone size and the V and J calls come from that table; the DNA yielded D and trimming. This sample has some 120,000 clones in its table, and about 89% of those were observed once. Around 1.7% of the sample lies in the top ten.

The sequence came from a man aged 55-75 years with urothelial cancer. The sample in question was PBMCs, obtained around atezolizumab (anti-PD-L1) treatment.

This receptor carries the CDR3 CASRRGRGVGEQYF. Here is the DNA: TGTGCCAGCAGGAGAGGGCGGGGGGTTGGGGAGCAGTACTTC. The chain employs TRBV27 and TRBJ2-7; 8 bases in the middle match TRBD2. Trimming leaves V shorter by 6 bases and J shorter by 7 bases, with the junction holding 11 bases beyond the gene matches. The cysteine opens and the phenylalanine closes a CDR3 of 14 amino acids. Only CDR3 DNA is held: 42 bases, read in frame from base 1. The germline V gene (reference sequence) provides CDR1 MNHEY and CDR2 SMNVEV.